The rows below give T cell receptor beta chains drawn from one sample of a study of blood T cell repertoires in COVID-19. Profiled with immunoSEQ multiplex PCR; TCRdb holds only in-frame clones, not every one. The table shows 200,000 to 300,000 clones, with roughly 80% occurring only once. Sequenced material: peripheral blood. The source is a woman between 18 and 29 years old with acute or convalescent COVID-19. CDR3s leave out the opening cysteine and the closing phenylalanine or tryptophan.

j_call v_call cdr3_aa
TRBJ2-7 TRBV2 ASFGQKVDYEQY
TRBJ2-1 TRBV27 ASSLGDTSYNEQF
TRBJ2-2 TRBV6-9 ASIPRRTGELF
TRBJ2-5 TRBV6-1 ASSEGQANDHQETQY
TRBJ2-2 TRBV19 ASSHRGYDTGELF
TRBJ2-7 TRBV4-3 ASSQDLAGGPISYEQY
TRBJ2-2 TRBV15 ATSRGQVWWNTGELF
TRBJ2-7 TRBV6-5 ASDRDRGSYEQY
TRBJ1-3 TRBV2 ASSDRDSGNTIY
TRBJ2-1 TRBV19 ASSYINNEQF
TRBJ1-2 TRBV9 ASSARTGTNYGYT
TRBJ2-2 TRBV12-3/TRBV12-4 ASQKRGTGELF
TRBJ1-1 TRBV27 ASVFGVEGAPFSGGTEAF
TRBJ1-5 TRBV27 ASRDWGGGGPQH
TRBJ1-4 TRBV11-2 ASRPGQGEIVGEKLF
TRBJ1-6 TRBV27 ASTRGTLYNSPLH
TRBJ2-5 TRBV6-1 ASSGGQPGETQY
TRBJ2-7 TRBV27 ASSLKQGMSRRSSYEQY
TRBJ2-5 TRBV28 ASSLGRQGLETQY
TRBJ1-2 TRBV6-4 ASSLRYGEEGYT
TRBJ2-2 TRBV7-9 ASSAPGTGNAGELF
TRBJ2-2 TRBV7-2 ASEGLANTGELF
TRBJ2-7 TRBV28 ASSLDREGSYEQY
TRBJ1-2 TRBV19 ASKEGPNYGYT
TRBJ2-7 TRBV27 ASRTSAEEQY
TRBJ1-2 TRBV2 ASSEGGLGYT
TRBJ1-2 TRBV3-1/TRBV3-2 ASSQGIQSGPARNYT
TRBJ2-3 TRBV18 ASSPSLRQGGGTDTQY
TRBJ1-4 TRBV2 ASTGGANEKLF
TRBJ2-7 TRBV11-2 ASSSIAVSPYEQY
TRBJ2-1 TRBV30 AWRGTSDNEQF
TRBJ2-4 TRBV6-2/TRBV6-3 ASSYPLTEAKNIQY
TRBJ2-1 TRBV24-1 ATSDSGLAYNEQF
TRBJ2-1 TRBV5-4 ASSYLGGGVYNEQF
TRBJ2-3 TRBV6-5 ASSYMDTQY
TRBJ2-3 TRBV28 ASSQDRGTDTQY
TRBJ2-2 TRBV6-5 ASSLERGRSGELF
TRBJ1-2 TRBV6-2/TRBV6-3 ASSYSAGAYGYT
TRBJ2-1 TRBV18 ASSLFLSEQF
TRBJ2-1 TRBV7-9 ASSNSLTLTSGRNNEQF
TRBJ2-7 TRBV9 ASSTIGGGDEQY
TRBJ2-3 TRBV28 ASRTPAGEPTSGTDTQY
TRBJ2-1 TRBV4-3 ASSQDGASGDEQF
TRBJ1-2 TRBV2 ASIRGNEVVGYT
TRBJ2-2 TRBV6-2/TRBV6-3 ASSFRTGELF
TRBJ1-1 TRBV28 ASNRGLLNTEAF
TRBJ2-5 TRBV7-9 ASSLGTGVQETQY
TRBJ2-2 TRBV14 ASSQEIPRGTGELF
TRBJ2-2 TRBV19 ASSIDYSGRATNTGELF
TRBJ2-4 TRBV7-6 ASSRTSGIAKNIQY
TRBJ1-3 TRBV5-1 ASSFTGGSTGNTIY
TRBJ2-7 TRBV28 ASSLRGLAYEQY
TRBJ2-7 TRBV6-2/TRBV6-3 ASSYLMTSGEVYEQY
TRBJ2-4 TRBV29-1 SVAGSWSAKNIQY
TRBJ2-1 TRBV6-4 ASSDVGDNEQF
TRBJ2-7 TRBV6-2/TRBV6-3 ASSTLGVAGNY
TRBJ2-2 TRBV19 ASSETSGNTGELF
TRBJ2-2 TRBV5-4 ASSLVYSGREATGELF
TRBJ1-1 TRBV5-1 ASSPPGNLNTEAF